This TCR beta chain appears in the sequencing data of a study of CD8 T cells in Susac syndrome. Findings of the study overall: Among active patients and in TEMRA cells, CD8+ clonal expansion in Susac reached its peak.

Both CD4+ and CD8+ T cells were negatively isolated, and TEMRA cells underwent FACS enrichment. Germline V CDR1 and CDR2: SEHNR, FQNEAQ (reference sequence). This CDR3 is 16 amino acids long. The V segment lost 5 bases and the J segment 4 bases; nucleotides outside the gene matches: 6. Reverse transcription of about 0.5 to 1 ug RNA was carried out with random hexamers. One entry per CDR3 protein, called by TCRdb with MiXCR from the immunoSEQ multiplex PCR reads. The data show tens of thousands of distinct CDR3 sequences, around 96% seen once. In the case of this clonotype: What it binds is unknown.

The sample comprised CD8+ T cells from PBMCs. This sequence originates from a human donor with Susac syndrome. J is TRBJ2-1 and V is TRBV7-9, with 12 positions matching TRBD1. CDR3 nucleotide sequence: TGTGCCAGCAGCCCGGGACAGGGGGCGCGGTACAATGAGCAGTTCTTC. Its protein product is CASSPGQGARYNEQFF.